This T cell receptor (beta chain) originates from a study of blood T cell repertoires in COVID-19. About the research overall: There were acute and convalescent COVID-19 samples, and they came from the United States, Italy and Spain. In each case, the material was cDNA or gDNA derived from T cells, B-cell-depleted T cells, or PBMCs.

Germline CDR1 LNHDA, CDR2 SQIVND (reference sequence). The CDR3 contains 13 residues. Between the trimmed V and J ends, which lost 6 bases and 4 bases, there was a span of 9 bases. Sequencing was performed with immunoSEQ multiplex PCR; in TCRdb, only in-frame clones are kept and a portion is missing. The sample lists 150,000 to 200,000 clones, about 88% seen once, with under 30% in the top ten. The chain carries TRBV19 and TRBJ2-2; unclear D gene. The specimen was peripheral blood. The receptor comes from a man aged 60 to 69 with acute or convalescent COVID-19. The CDR3 loop is CASRRPGTGELFF. The CDR3 DNA is TGTGCCAGTAGGAGGCCGGGCACCGGGGAGCTGTTTTTT. The variable domain in full, completed from reference TRBV19 and TRBJ2-2, reads DGGITQSPKYLFRKEGQNVTLSCEQNLNHDAMYWYRQDPGQGLRLIYYSQIVNDFQKGDIAEGYSVSREKKESFPLTVTSAQKNPTAFYLCASRRPGTGELFFGEGSRLTVL.